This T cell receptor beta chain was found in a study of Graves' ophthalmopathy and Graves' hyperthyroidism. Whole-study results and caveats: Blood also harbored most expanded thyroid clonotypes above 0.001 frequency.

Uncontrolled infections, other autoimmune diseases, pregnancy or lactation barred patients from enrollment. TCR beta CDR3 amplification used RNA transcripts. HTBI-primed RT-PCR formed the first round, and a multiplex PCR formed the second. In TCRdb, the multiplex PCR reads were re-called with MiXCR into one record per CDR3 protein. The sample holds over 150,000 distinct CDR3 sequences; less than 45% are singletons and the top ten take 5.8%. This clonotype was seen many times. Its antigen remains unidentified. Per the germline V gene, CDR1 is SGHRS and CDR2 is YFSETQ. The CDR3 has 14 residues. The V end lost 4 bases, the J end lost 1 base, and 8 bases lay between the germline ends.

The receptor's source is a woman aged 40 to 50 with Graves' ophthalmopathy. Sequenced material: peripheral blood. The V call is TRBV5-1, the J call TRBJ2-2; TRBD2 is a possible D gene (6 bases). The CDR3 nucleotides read TGCGCCAGCAGCCCGCGGGAGAACACCGGGGAGCTGTTTTTT. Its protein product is CASSPRENTGELFF.